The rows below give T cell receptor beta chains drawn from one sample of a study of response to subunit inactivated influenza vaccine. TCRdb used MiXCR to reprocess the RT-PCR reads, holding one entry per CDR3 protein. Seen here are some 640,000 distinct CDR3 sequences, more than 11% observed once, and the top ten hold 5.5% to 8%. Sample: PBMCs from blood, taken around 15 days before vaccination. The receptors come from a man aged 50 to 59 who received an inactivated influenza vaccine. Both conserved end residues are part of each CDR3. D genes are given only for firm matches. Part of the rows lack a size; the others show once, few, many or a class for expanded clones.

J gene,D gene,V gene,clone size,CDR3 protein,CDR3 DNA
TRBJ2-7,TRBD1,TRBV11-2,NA,CASSLGGQGTEQYF,TGTGCCAGCAGCTTAGGGGGACAGGGAACCGAGCAGTACTTC
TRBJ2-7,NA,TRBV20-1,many,CSAMLGASYEQYF,TGCAGTGCTATGCTTGGGGCCTCCTACGAGCAGTACTTC
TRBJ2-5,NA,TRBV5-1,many,CASSPRTGETQYF,TGTGCCAGCAGCCCCCGGACGGGAGAGACCCAGTACTTC
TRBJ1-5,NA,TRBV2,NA,CATKGGNSNQPQHF,TGTGCCACTAAGGGGGGGAATAGCAATCAGCCCCAGCATTTT
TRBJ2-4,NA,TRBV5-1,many,CASSNDSPSFIQYF,TGCGCCAGCAGCAATGACAGTCCCTCCTTCATTCAGTACTTC
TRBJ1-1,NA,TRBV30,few,CAWSYSNTEAFF,TGTGCCTGGAGTTATAGTAACACTGAAGCTTTCTTT
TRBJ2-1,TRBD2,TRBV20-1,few,CSARGLADNEQFF,TGCAGTGCGCGGGGACTAGCTGACAATGAGCAGTTCTTC
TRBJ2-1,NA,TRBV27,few,CASSTTGNSYNEQFF,TGTGCCAGCAGTACAACAGGGAACTCCTACAATGAGCAGTTCTTC
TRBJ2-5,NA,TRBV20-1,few,CSATRGGGEETQYF,TGCAGTGCTACCCGAGGAGGAGGGGAAGAGACCCAGTACTTC
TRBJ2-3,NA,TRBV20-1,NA,CSASRVLSTDTQYF,TGCAGTGCTAGTAGAGTTCTTAGCACAGATACGCAGTATTTT
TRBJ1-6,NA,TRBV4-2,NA,CASSQAAGMGNSPLHF,TGTGCCAGCAGCCAAGCGGCAGGGATGGGGAATTCACCCCTCCACTTT
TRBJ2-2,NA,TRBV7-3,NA,CASSPSRENTGELFF,TGTGCCAGCAGCCCCAGTAGGGAGAACACCGGGGAGCTGTTTTTT
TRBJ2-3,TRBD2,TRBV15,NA,CATSRSLAETDTQYF,TGTGCCACCAGCAGATCACTAGCGGAAACAGATACGCAGTATTTT
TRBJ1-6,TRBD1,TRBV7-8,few,CASSLTGDYNSPLHF,TGTGCCAGCAGCTTAACAGGGGACTATAATTCACCCCTCCACTTT
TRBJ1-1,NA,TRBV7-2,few,CASSLGLTGHMNTEAFF,TGTGCCAGCAGCCTGGGCCTGACAGGCCACATGAACACTGAAGCTTTCTTT
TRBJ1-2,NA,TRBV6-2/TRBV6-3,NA,CASSYELVGYTF,TGTGCCAGCAGTTACGAGTTGGTAGGCTACACCTTC
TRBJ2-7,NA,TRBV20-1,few,CSARDPVSGSYEQYF,TGCAGTGCTAGAGATCCTGTTAGCGGAAGCTACGAGCAGTACTTC
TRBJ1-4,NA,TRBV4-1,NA,CASSQVAGRDEKLFF,TGCGCCAGCAGCCAAGTGGCGGGGAGGGATGAAAAACTGTTTTTT
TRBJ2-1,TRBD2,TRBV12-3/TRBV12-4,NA,CTSSSPLKASGSYNEQFF,TGTACCAGCAGTTCCCCCTTAAAAGCTAGCGGGAGCTACAATGAGCAGTTCTTC
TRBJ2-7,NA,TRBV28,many,CASSLSGVYEQYF,TGTGCCAGCAGTTTATCAGGGGTCTACGAGCAGTACTTC
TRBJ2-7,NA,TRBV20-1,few,CSAPDNYEQYF,TGCAGTGCTCCCGACAACTACGAGCAGTACTTC
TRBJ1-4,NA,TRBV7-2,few,CASSLGPGGNHEKLFF,TGTGCCAGCAGCTTAGGTCCGGGCGGTAACCATGAAAAACTGTTTTTT
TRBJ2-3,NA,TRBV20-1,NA,CSARPPTRTLPDTQYF,TGCAGTGCTAGACCCCCGACAAGGACCCTCCCCGATACGCAGTATTTT
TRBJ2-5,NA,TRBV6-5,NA,CASRGVAETQYF,TGTGCCAGCAGGGGGGTAGCGGAGACCCAGTACTTC
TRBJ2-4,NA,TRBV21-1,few,CARSMGPKNIQYF,TGTGCCAGATCTATGGGGCCCAAAAACATTCAGTACTTC
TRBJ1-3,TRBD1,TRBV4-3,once,CASSQGDRGSGNTIYF,TGCGCCAGCAGCCAAGGTGACAGGGGCTCTGGAAACACCATATATTTT
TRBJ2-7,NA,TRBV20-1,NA,CSARVADSYEQYF,TGCAGTGCTAGAGTAGCGGACTCCTACGAGCAGTACTTC
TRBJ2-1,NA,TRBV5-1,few,CASSLVGDSSYNEQFF,TGCGCCAGCAGCTTGGTAGGGGATAGCTCCTACAATGAGCAGTTCTTC
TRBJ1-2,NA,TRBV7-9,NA,CASSSSGGAGGYTF,TGTGCCAGCAGCTCCAGTGGGGGGGCAGGAGGCTACACCTTC
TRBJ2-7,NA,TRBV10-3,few,CASGIQGFYEQYF,TGTGCCAGCGGTATTCAGGGGTTTTACGAGCAGTACTTC
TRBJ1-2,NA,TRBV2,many,CASSDSYYGYTF,TGTGCCAGCAGTGACAGTTACTATGGCTACACCTTC
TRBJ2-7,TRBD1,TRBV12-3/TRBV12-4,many,CASSSRTGTYEQYF,TGTGCCAGCAGCTCGAGGACAGGAACCTACGAGCAGTACTTC
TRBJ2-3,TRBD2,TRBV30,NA,CAWSATASGGATDTQYF,TGTGCCTGGAGTGCGACGGCTAGCGGGGGGGCAACAGATACGCAGTATTTT
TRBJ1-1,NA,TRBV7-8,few,CASSPEAEFEAFF,TGTGCCAGCAGCCCAGAGGCGGAATTTGAAGCTTTCTTT
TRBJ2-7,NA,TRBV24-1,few,CATSDLLAGAISSYEQYF,TGTGCCACCAGTGATTTGTTAGCAGGGGCCATTAGCTCCTACGAGCAGTACTTC
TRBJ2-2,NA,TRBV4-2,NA,CASSQARVIGELFF,TGTGCCAGCAGCCAAGCTCGCGTTATCGGGGAGCTGTTTTTT
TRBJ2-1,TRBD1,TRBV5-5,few,CASSLVPGQGNYEQFF,TGTGCCAGCAGCTTGGTCCCGGGACAGGGGAACTATGAGCAGTTCTTC
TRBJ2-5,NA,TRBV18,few,CASSPPGGQKGTQYF,TGTGCCAGCTCACCACCCGGGGGACAGAAGGGGACCCAGTACTTC
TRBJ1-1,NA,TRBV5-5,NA,CASSKERQVAFF,TGTGCCAGCAGCAAGGAACGGCAGGTAGCTTTCTTT
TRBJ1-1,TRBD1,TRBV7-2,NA,CASSLVILGDRDVEAFF,TGTGCCAGCAGCTTAGTGATCCTCGGGGACAGGGATGTTGAAGCTTTCTTT
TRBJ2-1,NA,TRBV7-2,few,CASNTVGGKSSYNEQFF,TGTGCCAGCAACACGGTAGGGGGGAAGAGCTCCTACAATGAGCAGTTCTTC
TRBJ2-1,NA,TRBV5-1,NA,CASSLEGLRVNNEQFF,TGCGCCAGCAGCTTGGAAGGGTTGCGGGTCAACAATGAGCAGTTCTTC
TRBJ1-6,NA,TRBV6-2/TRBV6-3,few,CASSQSGSASPLHF,TGTGCCAGCAGCCAATCGGGCAGCGCCTCACCCCTCCACTTT
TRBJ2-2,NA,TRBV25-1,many,CASSDRTGELFF,TGTGCCAGCAGTGACAGAACCGGGGAGCTGTTTTTT
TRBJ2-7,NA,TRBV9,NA,CASGRDQGYEQYF,TGTGCCAGCGGTCGGGACCAGGGGTACGAGCAGTACTTC
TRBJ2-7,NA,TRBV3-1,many,CASSLPYEQYF,TGTGCCAGCAGCCTTCCCTACGAGCAGTACTTC